One T cell receptor beta chain is described in this entry. Its antigen remains unknown. This sample is drawn from a study of cytomegalovirus exposure and HLA in healthy donors. With 60 Vbeta and 13 Jbeta primers, the PCR was carried out. TCRdb keeps only in-frame clones here, not all; method: immunoSEQ multiplex PCR. The table lists about 130,000 clones, roughly 85% of them singletons. The germline CDR1 and CDR2 sequences are LGHNA and YSLEER. Trimming cost V 3 bases and J 0 bases, with 12 bases left between them. The CDR3 runs to 16 residues. General study points: Within a later analysis, the majority of CMV-associated TCR beta chains appeared HLA-restricted. The authors considered a cluster of highly shared sequence variants likely to be a sequencing artifact.

This receptor was obtained from a man in his forties in good health and CMV-seronegative. Material: PBMCs. This chain links TRBV4-3 with TRBJ2-1; D call uncertain. CDR3 in DNA: TGCGCCAGCAGCCAGCAATCCCGGAGCTCCTACAATGAGCAGTTCTTC. Amino acid sequence: CASSQQSRSSYNEQFF.